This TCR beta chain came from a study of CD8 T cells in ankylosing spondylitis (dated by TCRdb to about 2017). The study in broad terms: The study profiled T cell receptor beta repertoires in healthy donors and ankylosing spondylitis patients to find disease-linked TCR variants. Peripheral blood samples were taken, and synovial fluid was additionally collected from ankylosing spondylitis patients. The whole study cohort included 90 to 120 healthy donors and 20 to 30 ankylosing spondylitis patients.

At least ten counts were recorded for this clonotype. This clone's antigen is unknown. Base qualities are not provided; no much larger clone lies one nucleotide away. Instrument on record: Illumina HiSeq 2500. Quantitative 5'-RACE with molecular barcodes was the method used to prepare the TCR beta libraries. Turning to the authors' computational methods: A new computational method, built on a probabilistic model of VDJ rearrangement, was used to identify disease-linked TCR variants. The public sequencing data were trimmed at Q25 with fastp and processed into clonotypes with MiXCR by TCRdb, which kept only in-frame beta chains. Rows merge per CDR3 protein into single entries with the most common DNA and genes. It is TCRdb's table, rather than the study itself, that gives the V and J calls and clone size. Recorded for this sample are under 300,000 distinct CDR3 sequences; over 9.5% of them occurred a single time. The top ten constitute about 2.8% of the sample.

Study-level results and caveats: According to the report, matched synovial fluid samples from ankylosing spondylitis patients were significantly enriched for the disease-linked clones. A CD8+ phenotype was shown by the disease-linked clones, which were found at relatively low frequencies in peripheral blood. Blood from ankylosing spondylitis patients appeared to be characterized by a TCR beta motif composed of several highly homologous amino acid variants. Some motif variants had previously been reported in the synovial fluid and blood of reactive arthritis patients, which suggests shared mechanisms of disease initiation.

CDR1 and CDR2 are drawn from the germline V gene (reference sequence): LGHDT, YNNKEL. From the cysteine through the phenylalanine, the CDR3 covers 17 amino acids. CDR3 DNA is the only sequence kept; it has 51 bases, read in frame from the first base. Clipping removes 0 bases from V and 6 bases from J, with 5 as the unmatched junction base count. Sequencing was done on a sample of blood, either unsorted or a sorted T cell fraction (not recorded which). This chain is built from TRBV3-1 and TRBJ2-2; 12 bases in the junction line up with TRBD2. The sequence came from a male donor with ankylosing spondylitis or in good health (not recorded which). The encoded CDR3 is CASSQDVASGRAGELFF. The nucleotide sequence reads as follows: TGTGCCAGCAGCCAAGATGTGGCTAGCGGGAGGGCCGGGGAGCTGTTTTTT.